Below, one TCR beta chain is given with its context. TCR beta VDJ and CDR3 were profiled, and genomic DNA was the template. One entry per CDR3 protein, called by TCRdb with MiXCR from the reads. The sample has 200,000 or so distinct CDR3 sequences; 50% to 75% are singletons. These data belong to a study of CD8+CD57+ T cells in acquired aplastic anemia. Study in general: Quantities of DNA derived from sorted CD4+ and CD8+ cells averaged around 3 ug.

The CDR3 is made up of 14 amino acids. V dropped 5 bases and J dropped 4 bases, with 13 bases sitting between them. This clonotype originated in a human donor with severe aplastic anemia or a healthy control (not recorded which). Sequences were obtained from sorted CD4+, CD8+, or CD8+CD57+ T cells (not recorded which) from PBMCs. The chain uses TRBV6-7 and TRBJ2-3, with D maybe TRBD1 (5 bases). TRBV6-7 is labeled an ORF, and its function is uncertain. This CDR3 is CASSEQGSPDTQYF. Here the CDR3 DNA reads TGTGCCAGCAGTGAGCAGGGTAGCCCAGATACGCAGTATTTT.